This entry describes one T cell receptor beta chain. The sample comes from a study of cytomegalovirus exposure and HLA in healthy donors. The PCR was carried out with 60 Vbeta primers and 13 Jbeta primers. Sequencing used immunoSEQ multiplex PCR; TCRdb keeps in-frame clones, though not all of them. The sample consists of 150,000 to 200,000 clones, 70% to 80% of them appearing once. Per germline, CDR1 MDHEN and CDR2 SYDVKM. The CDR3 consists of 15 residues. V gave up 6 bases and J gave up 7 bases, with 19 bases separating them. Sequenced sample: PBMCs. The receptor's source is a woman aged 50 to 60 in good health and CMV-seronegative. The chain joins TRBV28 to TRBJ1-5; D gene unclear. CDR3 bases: TGTGCCAGCAGAAAAGAGGGCACGATAAAACAGCCCCAGCATTTT. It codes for CASRKEGTIKQPQHF.